This T cell receptor (beta chain) was sequenced during a study of post-analysis software for immune sequencing data. Study-wide context: Progressive-relapsing, secondary progressive and relapsing-remitting multiple sclerosis were among the disease courses included. Study-level results: Multiple sclerosis was associated with a significant reduction in normalized Chao1 diversity relative to controls. Roughly 5 TRBV segments (TRBV5-6, TRBV5-1 and TRBV20-1 among them) occurred more frequently in patients than in controls.

This CDR3 contains 16 residues. J gave up 0 bases and V 2 bases, and 7 bases lay outside the gene matches. Germline loops: CDR1 KGHSH, CDR2 LQKENI. On this clonotype: What it binds is not known.

TCR beta cDNA libraries included unique molecular identifiers. TCRdb re-called the PCR reads through MiXCR, storing one row per CDR3 protein. The table shows hundreds of thousands of distinct CDR3 sequences, with roughly three fifths occurring only once. The rearrangement joins TRBV18 to TRBJ2-7; 7 bases map to TRBD2. The sequence derives from a girl aged 2-15 years with multiple sclerosis. Sequenced input: blood. The CDR3 sequence is CASSPKRGGLSYEQYF. In nucleotides, the CDR3 is TGTGCCAGCTCACCAAAGCGGGGTGGCCTCTCCTACGAGCAGTACTTC.